This TCR beta chain was identified in a study of metastatic and nonmetastatic thyroid tumors (dated by TCRdb to about 2020). Notes on the research overall: The researchers compared repertoires between peripheral blood samples and tumor or nodule tissue samples from patients with malignant or benign thyroid disease.

Overall results and qualifications from the work: TCR beta diversity was reported as significantly higher in malignant tumors than in benign nodules, in both blood and tumor samples.

Before undergoing thyroid surgery, none of the patients had been given any kind of treatment. Using T-cell receptor beta sequencing, the researchers looked back retrospectively at clinical samples from patients, gathered between about 2011 and 2019. Trimming removed 3 bases from V and 8 bases from J; the gene matches leave 19 bases unexplained. The CDR3 covers 18 residues, taking in both the cysteine and the phenylalanine. Only CDR3 DNA remains: 54 bases, in frame from the first base. From the germline V gene, CDR1 is KGHSH and CDR2 is LQKENI. This clone is identified as medium-sized (0.01 to 0.1%). The antigen this receptor binds is unknown. No quality values exist for individual bases; no much larger clone is one base distant. Receptors were amplified or captured by PCR. Data came from an Illumina HiSeq 4000. High-throughput sequencing was used to profile the TCR beta-chain CDR3 region of each patient. On the study's bioinformatics: The researchers built a classifier to tell apart papillary thyroid cancer patients with distant metastasis, based on CDR3 differences among clinicopathological groups. The Shannon index was used to assess repertoire diversity, and the Morisita-Horn index was used to assess tumor-blood repertoire similarity. Using fastp at Q25 and MiXCR, TCRdb reprocessed the public reads and kept productive beta chains. V and J calls and clone size were set by TCRdb, not the authors. This sample holds about 15,000 clones; 22% were observed only once. The ten largest clonotypes hold around a fifth of the sample.

The sequenced material came from adjacent normal tissue. The clonotype was recovered from a female donor with papillary thyroid cancer or a benign thyroid nodule (not recorded which). Some clones in this sample may be carry-over from other donors' samples. The chain links TRBV18 with TRBJ2-1; the junction holds 7 bases that match TRBD1. The CDR3 loop reads CASSPIILLQGKVHEQFF. The nucleotide sequence is TGTGCCAGCTCACCTATCATCCTACTACAGGGGAAGGTCCATGAGCAGTTCTTC.